These 3 T cell receptor beta chains were all obtained from the same sample, sequenced in a study of siplizumab effects on memory and regulatory T cells (dated by TCRdb to about 2019). The library came from the immunoSEQ multiplex PCR assay. TCRdb took over this immuneACCESS table, retaining in-frame rearrangements with V and J assigned. Such tables are incomplete; in checked studies, under half of the missing clones stem from an unresolved V gene, and the remainder is unexplained. The sample data list 100,000 to 120,000 clones, and about 93% of these were observed just once. The ten most abundant clones make up more than 0.3% of the sample. Sample: CD4+ T cells sorted from blood. The origin of the receptors is a human donor in good health.

The chain is built from TRBV5-8 and TRBJ1-3; 8 positions agree with TRBD1. After removal of 1 base from V and 2 bases from J, the junction contained 11 bases not matched to a gene. Germline CDR1 is SGHTS and CDR2 is YDEGEE. CDR3 length: 18 residues. The chain's CDR3 is CASSLLGRGRGPGNTIYF. The CDR3 coding sequence is TGTGCCAGCAGCTTGCTCGGGAGGGGCAGGGGGCCTGGAAACACCATATATTTT.

This chain links TRBV30 with TRBJ2-5; TRBD2 is a possible D gene (5 bases). CDR3 length: 13 residues. Trimming stripped 5 bases from V and 5 bases from J, with 15 bases between. The germline V gene encodes CDR1 GTSNPN and CDR2 SVGIG (reference sequence). CDR3: CAWSLGERETQYF. CDR3 DNA: TGTGCCTGGTCGCTCGGGGAGCGGGAGACCCAGTACTTC.

The V call is TRBV30, the J call TRBJ1-1; D not certain. This CDR3 spans 16 amino acids. The germline CDR1 and CDR2 sequences are GTSNPN and SVGIG (reference sequence). Trimming took 3 bases from V and 4 from J, leaving 21 bases between them. The CDR3 bases are TGTGCCTGGAGAAAGTTAGATATAGGTCGACTCACTGAAGCTTTCTTT. Translation gives CAWRKLDIGRLTEAFF.